In this sample, the clone carrying this TCR beta chain turned up many times. CDR3 and TCR beta VDJ profiling relied on genomic DNA as the template. TCRdb independently ran MiXCR on the reads; one entry per CDR3 protein. The table includes around 200,000 distinct CDR3 sequences, approximately 60% detected once. CDR1 and CDR2 (germline): KGHSY, FQNENV. The CDR3 totals 18 residues. The V segment lost 3 bases and the J segment 6 bases; nucleotides outside the gene matches: 15. The data are from a study of CD8+CD57+ T cells in acquired aplastic anemia. Study background: Sorted CD4+ plus CD8+ cells gave DNA averaging about 3 ug. CD4+ reads averaged around 10 million in healthy donors.

The sequenced sample consisted of sorted CD4+, CD8+, or CD8+CD57+ T cells (not recorded which) from PBMCs. The rearrangement joins TRBV16 to TRBJ2-3, with TRBD2 matching over 10 bases. The sequence derives from a human donor in good health. CDR3 loop: CASSHPKGLAGERDTQYF. CDR3 sequence (DNA): TGTGCCAGCAGCCATCCCAAGGGGCTAGCGGGAGAGCGGGATACGCAGTATTTT.